Following are 9 T cell receptor beta chains from one sample sequenced in a study of shared clonotypes between healthy human individuals. This table comes from immunoSEQ multiplex PCR, and its TCRdb copy is limited to in-frame clones, with some not included. The profile shows about half a million clones, 70% to 85% of them singletons. The sample was PBMCs. The receptors were sampled from a woman aged 40 to 50 in good health. Some clones in this sample may be carry-over from other donors' samples.

The rearrangement joins TRBV6-1 to TRBJ1-5; D unresolved. This CDR3 has 17 amino acids. Trimming removed 0 bases from V and 4 bases from J, with 16 bases in between. Germline V CDR1 and CDR2: MNHNS, SASEGT. The CDR3 nucleotides read TGTGCCAGCAGTGAAGCGGTATCGGGCCCTTTGAATCAGCCCCAGCATTTT. Amino acids: CASSEAVSGPLNQPQHF.

V gene TRBV19 combines with J gene TRBJ2-3, with D unclear. This CDR3 contains 14 residues. V lost 8 bases to trimming and J lost 0 bases, with 12 bases between them. Germline V gene lookup returns CDR1 LNHDA and CDR2 SQIVND (reference sequence). The CDR3 sequence is CASGVQRSTDTQYF. In DNA form, the CDR3 reads TGTGCCAGTGGGGTACAACGGAGCACAGATACGCAGTATTTT.

The rearrangement uses TRBV5-1 and TRBJ2-7; 16 nucleotides align to TRBD2. The CDR3 extends over 16 amino acids. Unmatched junction bases numbered 7, after V lost 4 bases and J lost 6 bases. The germline gives CDR1 SGHRS, CDR2 YFSETQ. The CDR3 region is CASSPGTSGRAGEQYF. The CDR3 DNA reads TGCGCCAGCAGCCCAGGGACTAGCGGGAGGGCCGGCGAGCAGTACTTC.

V is TRBV6-5 and J is TRBJ2-2; D remains unclear. Germline loops: CDR1 MNHEY, CDR2 SVGAGI. V was pared by 6 bases and J by 4 bases, with 9 bases between. The CDR3 extends over 13 amino acids. CDR3 sequence (DNA): TGTGCCAGCAGGACCCCCGGCACCGGGGAGCTGTTTTTT. Translating it yields CASRTPGTGELFF.

This clone was seen more than once but under ten times. At one boundary the junction diverges from the germline segment, which might be a read error. This chain joins TRBV15 and TRBJ2-2; tentative D call: TRBD1 (5 bases). This CDR3 is built from 15 residues. Germline CDR1 LNHNV, CDR2 YYDKDF (reference sequence). The CDR3: CAISQGETNTGELFF. The CDR3 nucleotides read TGTGCCATCAGCCAAGGGGAAACGAACACCGGGGAGCTGTTTTTT. The complete variable domain, with remaining parts taken from reference TRBV15 and TRBJ2-2, reads DAMVIQNPRYQVTQFGKPVTLSCSQTLNHNVMYWYQQKSSQAPKLLFHYYDKDFNNEADTPDNFQSRRPNTSFCFLDIRSPGLGDTAMYLCAISQGETNTGELFFGEGSRLTVL.

This clone was found a few times. The V gene is TRBV6-1, the J gene TRBJ1-5; 10 bases are a match to TRBD1. The CDR3 has 18 amino acids. CDR1 and CDR2 (germline): MNHNS, SASEGT. J lost 0 bases, V lost 1 base, and 6 bases had no gene match. CDR3 in DNA: TGTGCCAGCAGTGAAGGGGACAGGGGCCCCTATAGCAATCAGCCCCAGCATTTT. This translates into CASSEGDRGPYSNQPQHF.

The chain uses TRBV15 and TRBJ2-3, with 14 bases fitting TRBD2. CDR1 LNHNV and CDR2 YYDKDF come from the germline V gene (reference sequence). This CDR3 is 16 amino acids long. J was trimmed by 1 base and V by 4 bases; bases with no gene match: 1. CDR3 region: CATSTGLAGGTDTQYF. The CDR3 DNA reads TGTGCCACCAGCACGGGACTAGCGGGAGGCACAGATACGCAGTATTTT.

This chain uses TRBV19 with TRBJ2-3; D unresolved. Trimming pared 3 bases from V and 6 bases from J, leaving 10 bases between. The CDR3 runs 13 residues. The germline CDR1 and CDR2 sequences are LNHDA and SQIVND (reference sequence). This chain's CDR3 is CASSMGPLDTQYF. The CDR3 coding sequence is TGTGCCAGTAGTATGGGCCCGCTCGATACGCAGTATTTT.

V is TRBV6-1 and J is TRBJ2-5, with 8 bases fitting TRBD2. The CDR3 spans 15 residues. Germline CDR1 is MNHNS and CDR2 is SASEGT. J gave up 4 bases and V 2 bases, and 6 bases lay outside the gene matches. The CDR3: CASSELGAGVETQYF. In DNA form, the CDR3 reads TGTGCCAGCAGTGAACTGGGAGCGGGAGTAGAGACCCAGTACTTC.